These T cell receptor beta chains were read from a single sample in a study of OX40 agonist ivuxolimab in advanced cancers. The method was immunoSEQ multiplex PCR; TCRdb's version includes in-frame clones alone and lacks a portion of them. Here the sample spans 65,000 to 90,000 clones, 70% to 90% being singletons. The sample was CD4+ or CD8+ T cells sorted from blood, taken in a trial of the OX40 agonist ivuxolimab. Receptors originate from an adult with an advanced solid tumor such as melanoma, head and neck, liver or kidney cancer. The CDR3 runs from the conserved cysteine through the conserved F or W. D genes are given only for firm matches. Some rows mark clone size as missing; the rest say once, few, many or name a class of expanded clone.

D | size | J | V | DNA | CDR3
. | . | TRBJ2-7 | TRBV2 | TGTGCCAGCGGGGTTAGCTACGAGCAGTACTTC | CASGVSYEQYF
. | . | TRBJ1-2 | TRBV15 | TGTGCCACCAGCAGGTCCCTCTTGGCATGGGGCTACACCTTC | CATSRSLLAWGYTF
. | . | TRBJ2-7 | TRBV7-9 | TGTGCCAGCAGCTTAGGTCCCGGCGAGCAGTACTTC | CASSLGPGEQYF
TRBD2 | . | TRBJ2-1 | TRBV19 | TGTGCCAGTGGGACTAGCGGGAGTTGGAATGAGCAGTTCTTC | CASGTSGSWNEQFF
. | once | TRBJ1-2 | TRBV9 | TGTGCCAGCAGCGAGGGGGTGGGAGTCTTTCTAGCTAACTATGGCTACACCTTC | CASSEGVGVFLANYGYTF
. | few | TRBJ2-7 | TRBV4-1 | TGCGCCAGCAGCCTAGGGACGGGTACCTACGAGCAGTACTTC | CASSLGTGTYEQYF
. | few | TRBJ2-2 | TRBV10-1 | TGCGCCAGCAGTGAGTCGGCGGCAGCCGGGGAGCTGTTTTTT | CASSESAAAGELFF
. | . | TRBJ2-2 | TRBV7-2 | TGTGCCAGCAGCTTTCCCCAGGGCGGCGGGGAGCTGTTTTTT | CASSFPQGGGELFF
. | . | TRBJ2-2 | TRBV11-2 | TGTGCCAGCAGCTTAGCGTTGACCGGGGAGCTGTTTTTT | CASSLALTGELFF
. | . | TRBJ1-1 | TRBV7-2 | TGTGCCAGCAGCTTAGAAGGTGCGGCGAACACTGAAGCTTTCTTT | CASSLEGAANTEAFF
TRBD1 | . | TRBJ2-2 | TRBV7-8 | TGTGCCAGCAGCTTAGAACAGGGGGCGCGGGGGAGGGAGCTGTTTTTT | CASSLEQGARGRELFF
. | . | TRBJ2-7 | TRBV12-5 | TGTGCTAGTGGTTTGGGCCCCCAGTACGAGCAGTACTTC | CASGLGPQYEQYF
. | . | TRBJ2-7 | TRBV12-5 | TGTGCTAGTGGTTTGGGTTCCTACGAGCAGTACTTC | CASGLGSYEQYF
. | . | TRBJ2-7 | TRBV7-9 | TGTGCCAGCAGCTTCACCGGGGCCCACGAGCAGTACTTC | CASSFTGAHEQYF
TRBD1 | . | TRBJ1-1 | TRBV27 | TGTGCCAGCAGGACAGGGACGGTGAACACTGAAGCTTTCTTT | CASRTGTVNTEAFF
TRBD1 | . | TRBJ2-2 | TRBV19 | TGTGCCAGTAGTATCGAGGGACCAGGGGGGAACACCGGGGAGCTGTTTTTT | CASSIEGPGGNTGELFF
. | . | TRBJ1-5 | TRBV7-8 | TGTGCCAGCAGTTTATCAACGGGGGCGGCTCAGCCCCAGCATTTT | CASSLSTGAAQPQHF
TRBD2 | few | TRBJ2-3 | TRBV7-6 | TGTGCCAGCAGCTTACTAGCGGGGGGCCCCACAGATACGCAGTATTTT | CASSLLAGGPTDTQYF
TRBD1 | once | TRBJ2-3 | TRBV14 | TGTGCCAGCTCGGACAGGGGGCTTGGTACGCAGTATTTT | CASSDRGLGTQYF
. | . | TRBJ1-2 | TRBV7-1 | TGTGCCAGCAGCTTAAGTCGTTCTAACTATGGCTACACCTTC | CASSLSRSNYGYTF
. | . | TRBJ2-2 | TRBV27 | TGTGCCAGCAATGACGGCAGGACCGGGGAGCTGTTTTTT | CASNDGRTGELFF
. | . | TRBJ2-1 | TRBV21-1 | TGTGCCAGCAGCAAAGAGGACTTAATCAATGAGCAGTTCTTC | CASSKEDLINEQFF
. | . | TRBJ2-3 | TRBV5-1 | TGCGCCAGCAGCTTGCGGGGTACTACGGGAGATACGCAGTATTTT | CASSLRGTTGDTQYF
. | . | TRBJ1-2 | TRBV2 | TGTGCCAGCAGTGATGTACAGGGTTATGGCTACACCTTC | CASSDVQGYGYTF
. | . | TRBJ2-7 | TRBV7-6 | TGTGCCAGCAGCTTAGACGCCCCCTACGAGCAGTACTTC | CASSLDAPYEQYF
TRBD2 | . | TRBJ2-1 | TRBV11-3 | TGTGCCAGCAGCTCGCCGAGCGGGGGGGCCGATGAGCAGTTCTTC | CASSSPSGGADEQFF
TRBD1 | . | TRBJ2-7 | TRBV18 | TGTGCCAGCTCACCACCGAGTCGGCCAGGGGGCTTCTCCTACGAGCAGTACTTC | CASSPPSRPGGFSYEQYF
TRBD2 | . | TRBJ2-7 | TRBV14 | TGTGCCAGCAGCCAAGATCCCCCCAGCGGGGACCCCTACGAGCAGTACTTC | CASSQDPPSGDPYEQYF
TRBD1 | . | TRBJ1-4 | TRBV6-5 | TGTGCCAGCAGAGGGACAGGGACTAATGAAAAACTGTTTTTT | CASRGTGTNEKLFF
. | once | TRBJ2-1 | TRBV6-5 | TGTGCCAGCAGTTACTCGGACCTCCGAGATGAGCAGTTCTTC | CASSYSDLRDEQFF
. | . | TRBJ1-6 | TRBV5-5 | TGTGCCAGCAGCTTGGAAGTAACTAGCTCCTATAATTCACCCCTCCACTTT | CASSLEVTSSYNSPLHF
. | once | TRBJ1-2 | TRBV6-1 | TGTGCCAGCGGTTTGAGGGGCGTCGGCTATGGCTACACCTTC | CASGLRGVGYGYTF
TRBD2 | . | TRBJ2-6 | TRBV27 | TGTGCCAGCAGAAAACTAGCGGGAGTTGTCTCTGGGGCCAACGTCCTGACTTTC | CASRKLAGVVSGANVLTF
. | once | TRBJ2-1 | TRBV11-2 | TGTGCCAGCAGCTTAGGTCTGGAGGGTGAGCAGTTCTTC | CASSLGLEGEQFF